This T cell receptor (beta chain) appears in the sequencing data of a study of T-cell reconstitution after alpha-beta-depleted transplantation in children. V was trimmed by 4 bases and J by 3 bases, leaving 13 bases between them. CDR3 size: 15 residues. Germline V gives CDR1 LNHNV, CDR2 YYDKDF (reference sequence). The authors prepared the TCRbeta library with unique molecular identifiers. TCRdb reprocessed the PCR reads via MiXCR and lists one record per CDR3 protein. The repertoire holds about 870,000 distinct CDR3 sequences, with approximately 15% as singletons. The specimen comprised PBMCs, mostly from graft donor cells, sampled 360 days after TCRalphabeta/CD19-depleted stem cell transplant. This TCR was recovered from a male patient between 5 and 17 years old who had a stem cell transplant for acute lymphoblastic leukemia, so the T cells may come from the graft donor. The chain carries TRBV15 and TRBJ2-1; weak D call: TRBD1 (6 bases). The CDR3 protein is CATSTRTAFYNEQFF. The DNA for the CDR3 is TGTGCCACCAGCACTAGGACAGCGTTCTACAATGAGCAGTTCTTC.